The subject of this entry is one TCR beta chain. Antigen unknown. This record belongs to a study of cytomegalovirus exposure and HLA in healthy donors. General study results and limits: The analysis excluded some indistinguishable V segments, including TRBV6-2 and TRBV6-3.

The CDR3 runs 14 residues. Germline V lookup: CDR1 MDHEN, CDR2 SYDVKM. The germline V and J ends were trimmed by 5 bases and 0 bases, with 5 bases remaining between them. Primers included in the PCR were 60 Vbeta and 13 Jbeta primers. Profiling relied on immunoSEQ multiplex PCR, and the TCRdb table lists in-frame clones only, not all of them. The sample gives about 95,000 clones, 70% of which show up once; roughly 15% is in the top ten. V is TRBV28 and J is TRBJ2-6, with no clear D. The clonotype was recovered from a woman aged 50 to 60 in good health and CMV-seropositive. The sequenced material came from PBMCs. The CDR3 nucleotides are TGTGCCAGCAGTCGGTACTCTGGGGCCAACGTCCTGACTTTC. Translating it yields CASSRYSGANVLTF.